Below, 25 T cell receptor beta chains from the same sample are listed, as sequenced in a study of CD8 T cells in ankylosing spondylitis listed by TCRdb under 2017. The library was obtained by 5' RACE. TCRdb names Illumina HiSeq 2500 as the instrument used. The raw public data were reprocessed by TCRdb itself: fastp quality trimming at Q25, MiXCR clonotype calling, in-frame beta chains only. One record per CDR3 amino acid sequence lists the most common genes and DNA. Within this sample are 350,000 or so distinct CDR3 sequences, with about 9.9% of them counted one time only. Roughly a tenth of the sample belongs to the ten largest clones. Sequencing input: blood, either unsorted or a sorted T cell fraction (not recorded which). The source of these receptors is a female donor with ankylosing spondylitis or in good health (not recorded which).

This clonotype was recorded at least ten times. This chain uses TRBV20-1 with TRBJ2-7; 12 nucleotides agree with TRBD2. The CDR3 totals 14 residues. With V trimmed by 6 bases and J by 4 bases, 7 bases remained unmatched. CDR1 and CDR2 (germline): DFQATT, SNEGSKA (reference sequence). The CDR3 sequence is CSAPTSGGRYEQYF. The DNA for the CDR3 is TGCAGTGCACCGACTAGCGGGGGAAGGTACGAGCAGTACTTC.

This clonotype was observed a few times. This rearrangement joins TRBV6-5 to TRBJ1-1, with 7 bases fitting TRBD1. The germline V gene encodes CDR1 MNHEY and CDR2 SVGAGI. The CDR3 loop spans 15 amino acids. Trimming removed 1 base from V and 0 bases from J; junction bases left unmatched: 2. In DNA form, the CDR3 reads TGTGCCAGCAGTTACTGGGACAGAGTGAACACTGAAGCTTTCTTT. Its translation is CASSYWDRVNTEAFF.

A note on this clonotype: This may arise from a read error, as a much more abundant clone is one base away. The genes are TRBV7-2 and TRBJ2-2; a weak D match, TRBD2 (5 bases). The germline gives CDR1 SGHTA, CDR2 FQGNSA. The CDR3 sequence is 12 residues long. Here the CDR3 DNA reads TGTGCCAGCAGTGGGTTTGGCGGGCAGCTGTTTTTT. It is translated as CASSGFGGQLFF.

The genes are TRBV2 and TRBJ2-7; D remains ambiguous. V shed 4 bases and J shed 2 bases, with 15 bases lying between them. The CDR3 is 15 amino acids. CDR1 is SNHLY, CDR2 FYNNEI, per germline. The CDR3 coding sequence is TGTGCCAGCAGTGTAGCCATAGGGATAACCTACGAGCAGTACTTC. Its translation: CASSVAIGITYEQYF.

Only a few counts were recorded for this clonotype. The chain combines TRBV5-1 with TRBJ1-5; D remains ambiguous. Germline values: CDR1 SGHRS, CDR2 YFSETQ. This CDR3 has 13 residues. V was pared by 5 bases and J by 7 bases, with 13 bases between. CDR3 DNA sequence: TGCGCCAGCAGGTTGAAGGCCGGGCAGCCCCAGCATTTT. It is translated as CASRLKAGQPQHF.

The chain carries TRBV4-1 and TRBJ2-7; the D gene is possibly TRBD2 (6 bases). The germline CDR1 and CDR2 sequences are MGHRA and YSYEKL. CDR3 length equals 13 residues. Trimming shortened V by 4 bases and J by 5 bases, and 12 bases separated the two germline ends. The CDR3 spells CASSRGTSDEQYF. CDR3 DNA: TGCGCCAGCAGCCGCGGGACGAGCGACGAGCAGTACTTC.

This clonotype was recorded at least ten times. This chain connects TRBV5-1 to TRBJ1-1, with 7 positions matching TRBD1. V dropped 3 bases and J dropped 7; count of bases not matched to a gene: 9. The CDR3 is 14 amino acids. Germline assignment: CDR1 SGHRS and CDR2 YFSETQ. CDR3 bases: TGCGCCAGCAGCTATGAAGGGACAGACCGTGAAGCTTTCTTT. As protein: CASSYEGTDREAFF.

This clonotype was recorded at least ten times. Here the CDR3 DNA reads TGCGCCAGCAGCCAGCCCCGAGCTTCGACAAATGTGGGTGAGCAGTTCTTC. This encodes CASSQPRASTNVGEQFF. This rearrangement joins TRBV4-1 to TRBJ2-1; D not resolved. The CDR3 covers 17 residues. V lost 3 bases and J lost 9, with 24 bases in between. Germline V gene data show CDR1 as MGHRA and CDR2 as YSYEKL.

The chain combines TRBV19 with TRBJ1-5, with no clear D. The CDR3 is made up of 13 amino acids. Looked up from germline, CDR1 is LNHDA and CDR2 is SQIVND (reference sequence). The V gene lost 6 bases and the J gene lost 6 bases, with 12 bases spanning the gap. The CDR3 DNA is TGTGCCAGTAGAAACGTAGGAGGTCAGCCCCAGCATTTT. It codes for CASRNVGGQPQHF.

As concerns this clonotype: A much bigger clone sits one base away, suggesting this may be a read error. The chain links TRBV10-3 to TRBJ1-2, with D uncertain. This CDR3 spans 11 amino acids. Germline-derived CDR1 and CDR2 are ENHRY and SYGVKD. CDR3 DNA: TGTGCCATCAGAGAGGGCACCGGCTGCACCTTC. It yields the protein CAIREGTGCTF.

The CDR3 region is CASRRAGLAGGSYNEQFF. CDR3 sequence (DNA): TGTGCCAGCAGACGTGCGGGACTAGCGGGAGGATCCTACAATGAGCAGTTCTTC. This rearrangement joins TRBV4-2 to TRBJ2-1; 15 bases map to TRBD2. From germline, CDR1 is LGHNA and CDR2 YNFKEQ. The CDR3 contains 18 residues. V was pared by 6 bases and J by 1 base, with 7 bases of the junction left unmatched.

On this clonotype: One end of the junction does not line up with germline, which may come from a read error. The CDR3 coding sequence is TGCGCCAGCAGCTTGGTACAGGGGAGTGAAAAACAGTTTTTT. Amino acid sequence: CASSLVQGSEKQFF. This chain joins TRBV5-1 and TRBJ1-4; 7 positions agree with TRBD1. This CDR3 contains 14 residues. CDR1 and CDR2 (germline): SGHRS, YFSETQ.

CDR3 sequence: CSARAGPQREKLFF. The CDR3 DNA follows: TGCAGTGCTAGAGCCGGACCCCAGCGGGAAAAACTGTTTTTT. This rearrangement joins TRBV20-1 to TRBJ1-4; D gene uncertain. The CDR3 has 14 residues. Trimming left V 1 base short and J 8 bases short, with 14 bases between. Germline CDR1 is DFQATT and CDR2 is SNEGSKA (reference sequence).

The chain is built from TRBV5-1 and TRBJ2-3; 10 bases match TRBD1. Germline-derived CDR1 and CDR2 are SGHRS and YFSETQ. CDR3 length: 14 residues. The junction had 3 bases not matched to a gene; V was cut back by 3 bases and J by 5 bases. CDR3 nucleotide sequence: TGCGCCAGCAGCTGGGGGACAGGGGAAGATACGCAGTATTTT. Its protein is CASSWGTGEDTQYF.

This clonotype was seen only a few times. The V call is TRBV30, the J call TRBJ1-4; TRBD1 matches 9 bases. The CDR3 is made up of 15 amino acids. Germline CDR1 reads GTSNPN; CDR2 reads SVGIG (reference sequence). V lost 5 bases to trimming and J lost 7 bases; unmatched junction nucleotides: 11. Here the CDR3 DNA reads TGTGCCTGGTGCCTCCCCGGGACAGGGCGTGAAAAACTGTTTTTT. Translation gives CAWCLPGTGREKLFF.

This clonotype has ten or more counts. V usage is TRBV5-8 and J usage is TRBJ1-5; D not certain. The CDR3 covers 15 residues. Looked up from germline, CDR1 is SGHTS and CDR2 is YDEGEE. V dropped 1 base and J dropped 2 bases, with 10 bases sitting between them. The CDR3 DNA reads as TGTGCCAGCAGCTTGCGAACTTTTGGCAATCAGCCCCAGCATTTT. Translating gives CASSLRTFGNQPQHF.

This sequence joins TRBV5-1 and TRBJ2-7; 8 bases agree with TRBD2. CDR3 length: 20 amino acids. Germline values: CDR1 SGHRS, CDR2 YFSETQ. V was pared by 3 bases and J by 2 bases, with 22 bases of the junction left unmatched. The CDR3 loop reads CASSSYRRQDSGNHTYEQYF. CDR3 nucleotides: TGCGCCAGCAGCTCCTACCGTCGACAGGATAGCGGGAACCATACCTACGAGCAGTACTTC.

In this sample, this clonotype turned up many times. V gene TRBV25-1 combines with J gene TRBJ1-1; 8 bases map to TRBD1. This CDR3 comprises 12 residues. Trimming cost V 2 bases and J 11 bases; bases outside gene matches: 4. Germline values: CDR1 MGHDK, CDR2 SYGVNS. The CDR3 protein is CASSEPGGKAFF. The CDR3 DNA reads TGTGCCAGCAGTGAACCAGGGGGCAAGGCTTTCTTT.

This rearrangement joins TRBV27 to TRBJ2-5; D possibly corresponds to TRBD1 (6 bases). The CDR3 runs 14 residues. Germline CDR1 reads MNHEY; CDR2 reads SMNVEV (reference sequence). Trimming removed 6 bases at V and 4 bases at J, with 15 bases between. CDR3 sequence reads: CASRIQTGLETQYF. The CDR3, as DNA: TGTGCCAGCAGGATCCAAACAGGGCTAGAGACCCAGTACTTC.

This clonotype was seen at least ten times. This chain joins TRBV6-1 and TRBJ1-2, with D unresolved. The V end lost 1 base, the J end lost 4 bases, and 13 bases lay between the germline ends. This CDR3 comprises 15 residues. Germline V gene sequence: CDR1 MNHNS, CDR2 SASEGT. The CDR3 DNA follows: TGTGCCAGCAGTGAAGGGTACCGGGCCCTCTATGGCTACACCTTC. The encoded protein is CASSEGYRALYGYTF.

This clonotype has a count of ten or more. This chain joins TRBV28 and TRBJ2-7; no reliable D call. The CDR3 spans 19 residues. The germline V gene has CDR1 MDHEN and CDR2 SYDVKM. V lost 4 bases to trimming and J lost 2 bases, with 27 bases between them. The CDR3 DNA sequence: TGTGCCAGCAGTTCGATCACCCCATTCCAGCCCCTCGCCCCCTACGAGCAGTACTTC. It yields the protein CASSSITPFQPLAPYEQYF.

This clonotype was detected many times. V is TRBV7-2 and J is TRBJ2-7; 7 bases fit TRBD2. Germline CDR1 SGHTA, CDR2 FQGNSA. The CDR3 consists of 15 residues. Trimming took 5 bases from V and 2 from J; bases not matched to a gene: 9. CDR3 in amino acids: CASSPRRLAPYEQYF. The CDR3 nucleotides read TGTGCCAGCAGCCCAAGAAGACTAGCACCCTACGAGCAGTACTTC.

In this sample, this clonotype turned up a few times. The V gene is TRBV4-1, the J gene TRBJ2-1; perhaps TRBD2 as D (6 bases). With 1 base removed from V and 1 base from J, the gap between germline ends came to 11 bases. The CDR3 totals 16 residues. The germline V gene encodes CDR1 MGHRA and CDR2 YSYEKL. The CDR3 region is CASSQVVGGSYNEQFF. CDR3 in DNA: TGCGCCAGCAGCCAAGTGGTGGGGGGATCCTACAATGAGCAGTTCTTC.

Many counts were recorded for this clonotype. The gene calls are TRBV20-1 and TRBJ2-7; TRBD2 aligns across 13 bases. Germline assignment: CDR1 DFQATT and CDR2 SNEGSKA (reference sequence). V lost 2 bases and J lost 4; bases outside the gene matches: 8. The CDR3 is 16 residues long. This CDR3 reads CSARSFTSGGGYEQYF. The CDR3 coding sequence is TGCAGTGCTAGATCTTTCACTAGCGGGGGGGGGTACGAGCAGTACTTC.

This clonotype was seen more than once but under ten times. The chain joins TRBV20-1 to TRBJ2-1, with D perhaps TRBD1 or TRBD2 (7 bases each). CDR1 and CDR2 (germline): DFQATT, SNEGSKA (reference sequence). The CDR3 is made up of 14 amino acids. The V gene lost 6 bases and the J gene lost 12 bases, with 24 bases spanning the gap. The CDR3 loop is CSARGGHNPRVQFF. Written as DNA, the CDR3 is TGCAGTGCCAGGGGGGGCCACAACCCCCGGGTGCAGTTCTTC.